This is a list of T cell receptor beta chains from one sample in a study of blood T cell repertoires in COVID-19. Using immunoSEQ multiplex PCR, the repertoire was profiled, and TCRdb retains in-frame clones only, with some absent. Among some 300,000 clones listed, about nine tenths were seen once. Material for sequencing was PBMCs or T cells enriched from blood (not recorded which). Receptors originate from a woman in her thirties or forties who had recovered from COVID-19. The CDR3 runs from the conserved cysteine through the conserved F or W. The D gene is left open where the match is weak. Size values are once, few and many counts, or a class for expanded clones, and some rows have none.

j_call,v_call,cdr3_length,clone_size,d_call,cdr3_aa,cdr3_nt
TRBJ1-1,TRBV4-1,15,-,-,CASSPGGFGSTEAFF,TGCGCCAGCAGCCCCGGGGGGTTCGGGAGCACTGAAGCTTTCTTT
TRBJ1-5,TRBV7-8,15,-,-,CASSLLGTLYQPQHF,TGTGCCAGCAGCCTCCTCGGGACACTGTATCAGCCCCAGCATTTT
TRBJ1-1,TRBV5-1,14,-,-,CASALDRSNTEAFF,TGCGCCAGCGCACTGGACAGATCTAACACTGAAGCTTTCTTT
TRBJ1-2,TRBV18,17,-,TRBD1,CASSPLGTGGSPYGYTF,TGTGCCAGCTCACCACTCGGGACAGGGGGCTCTCCCTATGGCTACACCTTC
TRBJ1-6,TRBV5-1,12,-,-,CASSSSNGPLHF,TGCGCCAGCAGTTCCTCGAACGGGCCCCTCCACTTT
TRBJ1-3,TRBV29-1,14,-,-,CSVDKDSSGNTIYF,TGCAGCGTTGACAAAGACAGCTCTGGAAACACCATATATTTT
TRBJ1-1,TRBV30,13,-,-,CAWSKSPHTEAFF,TGTGCCTGGAGTAAGAGTCCTCACACTGAAGCTTTCTTT
TRBJ2-3,TRBV7-3,16,-,TRBD2,CASSLGRGVLTDTQYF,TGTGCCAGCAGCTTAGGCCGGGGGGTCCTCACAGATACGCAGTATTTT
TRBJ2-5,TRBV11-2,14,-,TRBD2,CASSSSGSGETQYF,TGTGCCAGCAGCTCTAGCGGGAGCGGAGAGACCCAGTACTTC
TRBJ1-1,TRBV5-1,15,-,-,CASSPARPGGAEAFF,TGCGCCAGCAGCCCGGCACGGCCGGGGGGTGCTGAAGCTTTCTTT
TRBJ1-3,TRBV12-3/TRBV12-4,12,-,-,CASWSSGNTIYF,TGTGCCAGCTGGAGCTCTGGAAACACCATATATTTT
TRBJ1-2,TRBV6-6,13,-,-,CASSYDSRYGYTF,TGTGCCAGCAGTTACGACAGCCGCTATGGCTACACCTTC
TRBJ2-7,TRBV6-5,12,-,-,CASTSQAYEQYF,TGTGCCAGCACCTCACAGGCCTACGAGCAGTACTTC
TRBJ1-4,TRBV9,15,once,-,CASSVTGTTNEKLFF,TGTGCCAGCAGCGTAACAGGCACAACTAATGAAAAACTGTTTTTT
TRBJ2-1,TRBV5-4,15,-,-,CASSLYRAIGNEQFF,TGTGCCAGCAGCTTGTATCGAGCCATCGGCAATGAGCAGTTCTTC
TRBJ1-1,TRBV6-5,14,-,TRBD1,CASRGTGGITEAFF,TGTGCCAGCAGGGGGACAGGGGGCATTACTGAAGCTTTCTTT
TRBJ1-4,TRBV29-1,18,-,-,CSVRGSVDFTMGDEKLFF,TGCAGCGTTAGAGGATCCGTGGACTTTACGATGGGCGATGAAAAACTGTTTTTT
TRBJ2-3,TRBV29-1,14,-,TRBD1,CSAGQGSVTDTQYF,TGCAGCGCCGGACAGGGGTCCGTTACAGATACGCAGTATTTT
TRBJ1-3,TRBV19,14,-,-,CASSITGSGNTIYF,TGTGCCAGTAGTATAACGGGCTCTGGAAACACCATATATTTT